This T cell receptor beta chain was identified during a study of CD8 T cells in Susac syndrome. The authors reverse transcribed roughly 0.5 to 1 ug RNA with random hexamers. TCRdb reanalysed the immunoSEQ multiplex PCR reads using MiXCR and keeps one entry per CDR3 protein. The sample contains fewer than 200,000 distinct CDR3 sequences, more than 85% of which appear only once. This CDR3 has 16 amino acids. V gave up 6 bases and J gave up 4 bases; unmatched junction bases: 7. This TCR came from a human donor with Susac syndrome. The chain combines TRBV12-3 or TRBV12-4 with TRBJ2-2, with 11 bases fitting TRBD2. Input material: CD4+ T cells from PBMCs. The CDR3 bases are TGTGCCAGCAGCCCCACTAGCGGGAGTGGCACCGGGGAGCTGTTTTTT. Translation gives CASSPTSGSGTGELFF.